This T cell receptor (beta chain) emerged from a study of blood T cell repertoires in COVID-19. Clones were read by immunoSEQ multiplex PCR, and TCRdb kept only the in-frame ones, dropping some. Found here are roughly 82,000 clones, roughly 78% of them singletons; the top ten hold more than 9%. This CDR3 is 15 amino acids long. V lost 2 bases to trimming and J lost 3 bases; unmatched junction nucleotides: 1. Germline CDR1 reads SGDLS; CDR2 reads YYNGEE. The receptor was isolated from a man between 60 and 75 years old with acute or convalescent COVID-19. The V gene is TRBV9, the J gene TRBJ2-1; 11 nucleotides align to TRBD1. Sequencing used peripheral blood. The CDR3 sequence is CASSVGTGGYNEQFF. Here the CDR3 DNA reads TGTGCCAGCAGCGTCGGGACAGGGGGCTACAATGAGCAGTTCTTC. Combining the CDR3 with reference TRBV9 and TRBJ2-1 gives the whole variable domain DSGVTQTPKHLITATGQRVTLRCSPRSGDLSVYWYQQSLDQGLQFLIQYYNGEERAKGNILERFSAQQFPDLHSELNLSSLELGDSALYFCASSVGTGGYNEQFFGPGTRLTVL.